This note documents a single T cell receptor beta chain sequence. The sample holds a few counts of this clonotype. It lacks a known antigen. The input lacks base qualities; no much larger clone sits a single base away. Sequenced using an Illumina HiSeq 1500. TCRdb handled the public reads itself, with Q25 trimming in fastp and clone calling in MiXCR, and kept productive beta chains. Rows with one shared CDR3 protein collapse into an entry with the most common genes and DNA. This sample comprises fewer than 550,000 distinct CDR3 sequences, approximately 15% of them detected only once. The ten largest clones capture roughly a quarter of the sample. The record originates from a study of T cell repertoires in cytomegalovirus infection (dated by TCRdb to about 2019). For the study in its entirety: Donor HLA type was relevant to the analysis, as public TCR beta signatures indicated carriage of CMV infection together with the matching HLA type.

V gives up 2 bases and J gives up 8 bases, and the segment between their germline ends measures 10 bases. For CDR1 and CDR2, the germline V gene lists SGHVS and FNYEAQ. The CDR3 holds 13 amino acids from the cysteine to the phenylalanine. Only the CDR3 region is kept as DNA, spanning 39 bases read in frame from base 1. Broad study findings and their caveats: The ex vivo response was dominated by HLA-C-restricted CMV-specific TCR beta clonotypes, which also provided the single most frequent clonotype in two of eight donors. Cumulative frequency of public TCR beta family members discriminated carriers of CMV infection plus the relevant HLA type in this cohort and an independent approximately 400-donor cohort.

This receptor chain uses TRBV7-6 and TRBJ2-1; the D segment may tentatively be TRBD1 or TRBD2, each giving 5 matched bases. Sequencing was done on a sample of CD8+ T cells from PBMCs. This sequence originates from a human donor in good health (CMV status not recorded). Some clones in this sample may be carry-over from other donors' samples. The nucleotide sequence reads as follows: TGTGCCAGCAGCTTACGGGGCATCGATGAGCAGTTCTTC. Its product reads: CASSLRGIDEQFF.